The clone carrying this TCR beta chain showed up just a few times. Clones were read by immunoSEQ multiplex PCR, and TCRdb kept only the in-frame ones, dropping some. The sample carries tens of thousands of clones, about 92% recorded once. This sample is part of a study of T cell changes during pregnancy in multiple sclerosis. Germline V CDR1 and CDR2: SQVTM, ANQGSEA. This CDR3 contains 16 residues. With V trimmed by 5 bases and J by 6 bases, 12 bases remained unmatched. V and J are TRBV29-1 and TRBJ2-7; 14 nucleotides agree with TRBD2. The receptor's source is a female donor with multiple sclerosis, enrolled in a pregnancy study. The material was CD4+ T cells from peripheral blood mononuclear cells, obtained after pregnancy. The CDR3 DNA reads as TGCAGCGTTCAAACCGGGACTAGCGGGAGTGGGGGCGAGCAGTACTTC. Translating it yields CSVQTGTSGSGGEQYF.